The TCR beta chain described here comes from a study of cytomegalovirus exposure and HLA in healthy donors. Study-level information: An analysis done earlier identified roughly 120 million unique TCR beta sequences from 150 million to 200 million T cells. Assignment to the Caucasian-associated ancestry cluster applied to around 80% of the roughly 410 genotyped donors. HLA-typed donors were the source of approximately 85 million unique TCRs, which an early data release held.

Trimming removed 4 bases from V and 11 bases from J; junction bases left unmatched: 11. Looked up from germline, CDR1 is SEHNR and CDR2 is FQNEAQ (reference sequence). CDR3 length: 14 amino acids. This PCR relied on a set of 60 Vbeta primers and 13 Jbeta primers. Produced via immunoSEQ multiplex PCR; TCRdb's table is partial and in-frame only. The sample has fewer than 100,000 clones, 60% to 80% seen once. The source is a woman aged 40 to 50 in good health and CMV-seronegative. Material for sequencing was PBMCs. The V call is TRBV7-9, the J call TRBJ1-1; 9 bases are shared with TRBD1. The CDR3 DNA reads as TGTGCCAGCAGCTCGACCCGGGACAGGGTTGTGGCTTTCTTT. This sequence encodes CASSSTRDRVVAFF.